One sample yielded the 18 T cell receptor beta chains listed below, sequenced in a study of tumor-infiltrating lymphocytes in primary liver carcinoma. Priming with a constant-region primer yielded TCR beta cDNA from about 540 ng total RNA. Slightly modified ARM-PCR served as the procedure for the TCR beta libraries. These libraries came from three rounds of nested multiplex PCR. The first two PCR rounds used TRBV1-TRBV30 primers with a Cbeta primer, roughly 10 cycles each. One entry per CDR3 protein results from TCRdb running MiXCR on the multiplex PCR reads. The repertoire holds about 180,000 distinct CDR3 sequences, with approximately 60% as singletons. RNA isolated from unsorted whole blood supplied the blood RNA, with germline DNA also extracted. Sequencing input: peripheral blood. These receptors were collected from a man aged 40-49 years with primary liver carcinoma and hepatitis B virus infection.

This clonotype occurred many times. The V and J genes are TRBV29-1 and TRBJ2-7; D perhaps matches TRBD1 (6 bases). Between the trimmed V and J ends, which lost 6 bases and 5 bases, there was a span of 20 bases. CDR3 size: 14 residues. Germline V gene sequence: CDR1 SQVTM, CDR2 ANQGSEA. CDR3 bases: TGCAGCGTCCAAGGCCTCCAGGGGCCCGACGAGCAGTACTTC. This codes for CSVQGLQGPDEQYF.

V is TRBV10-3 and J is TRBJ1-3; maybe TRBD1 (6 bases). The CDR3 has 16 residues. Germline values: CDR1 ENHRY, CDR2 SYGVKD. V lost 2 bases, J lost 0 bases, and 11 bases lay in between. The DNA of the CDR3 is TGTGCCATCAGTGAGGCTGGACAGAGCTCTGGAAACACCATATATTTT. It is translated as CAISEAGQSSGNTIYF.

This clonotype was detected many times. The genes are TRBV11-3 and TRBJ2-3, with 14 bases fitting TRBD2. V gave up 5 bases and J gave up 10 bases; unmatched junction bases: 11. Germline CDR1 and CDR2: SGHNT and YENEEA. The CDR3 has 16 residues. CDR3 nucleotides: TGTGCCAGCAGCCTCGGGACTAGCGGGGGTGCGCAGGCGCAGTATTTT. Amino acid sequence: CASSLGTSGGAQAQYF.

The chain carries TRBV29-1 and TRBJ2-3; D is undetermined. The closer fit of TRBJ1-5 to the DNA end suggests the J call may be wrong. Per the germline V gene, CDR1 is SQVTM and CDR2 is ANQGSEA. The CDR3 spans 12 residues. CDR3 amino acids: CSLTIGTDTQHF. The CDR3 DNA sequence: TGCAGCCTCACTATAGGTACAGATACGCAGCATTTT.

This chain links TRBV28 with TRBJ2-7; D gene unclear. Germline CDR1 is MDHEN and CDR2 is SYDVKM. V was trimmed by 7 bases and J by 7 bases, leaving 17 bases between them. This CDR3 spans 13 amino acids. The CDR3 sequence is CASTLNSDGEQYF. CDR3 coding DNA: TGTGCCAGCACCCTGAACTCCGACGGGGAGCAGTACTTC. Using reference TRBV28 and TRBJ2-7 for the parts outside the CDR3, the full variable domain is DVKVTQSSRYLVKRTGEKVFLECVQDMDHENMFWYRQDPGLGLRLIYFSYDVKMKEKGDIPEGYSVSREKKERFSLILESASTNQTSMYLCASTLNSDGEQYFGPGTRLTVT.

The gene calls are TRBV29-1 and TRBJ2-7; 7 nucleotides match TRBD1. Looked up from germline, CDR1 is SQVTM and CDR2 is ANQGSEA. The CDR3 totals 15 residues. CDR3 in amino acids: CRAHLDPSGGYEQYF. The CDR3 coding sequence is TGCAGAGCTCACTTGGATCCGTCAGGGGGCTACGAGCAGTACTTC.

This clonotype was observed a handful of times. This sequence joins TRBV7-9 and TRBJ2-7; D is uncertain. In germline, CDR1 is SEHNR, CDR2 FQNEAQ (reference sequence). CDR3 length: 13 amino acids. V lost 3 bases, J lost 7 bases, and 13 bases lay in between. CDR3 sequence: CASSFRNAWEQYF. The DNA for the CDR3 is TGTGCCAGCAGCTTTAGGAACGCCTGGGAGCAGTACTTC.

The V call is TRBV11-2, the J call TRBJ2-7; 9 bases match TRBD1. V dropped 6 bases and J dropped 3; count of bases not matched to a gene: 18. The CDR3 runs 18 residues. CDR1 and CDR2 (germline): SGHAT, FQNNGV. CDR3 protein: CASSLIDMGTGYYYEQYF. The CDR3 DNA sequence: TGTGCCAGCAGTTTAATAGACATGGGGACAGGGTATTACTACGAGCAGTACTTC.

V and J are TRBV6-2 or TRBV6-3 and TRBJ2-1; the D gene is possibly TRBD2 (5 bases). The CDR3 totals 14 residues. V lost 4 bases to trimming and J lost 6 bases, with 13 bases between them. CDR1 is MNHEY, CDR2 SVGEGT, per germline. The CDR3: CASSFLAGSNEQFF. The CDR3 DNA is TGTGCCAGCAGTTTCCTTGCGGGTTCCAATGAGCAGTTCTTC.

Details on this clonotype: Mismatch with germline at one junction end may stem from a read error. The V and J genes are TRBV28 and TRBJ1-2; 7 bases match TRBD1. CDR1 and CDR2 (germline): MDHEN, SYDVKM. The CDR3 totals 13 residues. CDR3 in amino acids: CVSSLEGAYGYTF. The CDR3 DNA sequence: TGTGTCAGCAGTTTGGAGGGGGCTTATGGCTACACCTTC.

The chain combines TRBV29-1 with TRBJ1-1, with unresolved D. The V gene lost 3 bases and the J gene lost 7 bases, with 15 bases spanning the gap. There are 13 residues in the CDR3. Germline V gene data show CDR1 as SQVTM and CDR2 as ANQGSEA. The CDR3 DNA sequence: TGCAGCGTTGAGTTCGTAGGGCAGAGTGAAGCTTTCTTT. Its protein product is CSVEFVGQSEAFF.

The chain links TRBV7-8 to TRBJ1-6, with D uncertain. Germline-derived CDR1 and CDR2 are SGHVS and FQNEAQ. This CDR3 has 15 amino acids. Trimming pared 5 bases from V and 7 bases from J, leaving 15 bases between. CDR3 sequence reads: CASSSPPLGNSPLHF. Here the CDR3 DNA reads TGTGCCAGCAGCAGTCCCCCCTTAGGGAATTCACCCCTCCACTTT.

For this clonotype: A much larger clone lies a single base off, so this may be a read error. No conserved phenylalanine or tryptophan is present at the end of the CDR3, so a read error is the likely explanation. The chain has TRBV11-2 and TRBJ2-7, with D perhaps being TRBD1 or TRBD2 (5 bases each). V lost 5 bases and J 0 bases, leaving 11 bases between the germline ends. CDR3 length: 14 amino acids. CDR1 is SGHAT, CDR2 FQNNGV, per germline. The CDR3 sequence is CASSPRGTSYEQYL. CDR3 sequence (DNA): TGTGCCAGCAGCCCACGGGGCACCTCCTACGAGCAGTACTTA.

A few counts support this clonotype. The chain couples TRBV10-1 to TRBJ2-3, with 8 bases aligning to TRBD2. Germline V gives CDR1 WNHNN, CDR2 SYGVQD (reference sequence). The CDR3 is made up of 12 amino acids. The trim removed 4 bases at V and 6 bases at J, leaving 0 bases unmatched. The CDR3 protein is CASSGLADTQYF. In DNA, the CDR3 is TGCGCCAGCAGTGGACTAGCGGATACGCAGTATTTT.

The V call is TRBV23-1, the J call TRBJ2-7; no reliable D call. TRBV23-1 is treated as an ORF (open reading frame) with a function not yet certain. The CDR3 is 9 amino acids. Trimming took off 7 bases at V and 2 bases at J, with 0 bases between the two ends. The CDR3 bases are TGCGCCAGCACCTACGAGCAGTACTTC. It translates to CASTYEQYF.

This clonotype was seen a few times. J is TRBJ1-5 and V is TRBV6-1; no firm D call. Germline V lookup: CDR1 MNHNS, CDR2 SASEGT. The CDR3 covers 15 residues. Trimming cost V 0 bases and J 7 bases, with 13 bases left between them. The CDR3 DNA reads TGTGCCAGCAGTGAAGCGCCAGGCGCTCACCAGCCCCAGCATTTT. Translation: CASSEAPGAHQPQHF.

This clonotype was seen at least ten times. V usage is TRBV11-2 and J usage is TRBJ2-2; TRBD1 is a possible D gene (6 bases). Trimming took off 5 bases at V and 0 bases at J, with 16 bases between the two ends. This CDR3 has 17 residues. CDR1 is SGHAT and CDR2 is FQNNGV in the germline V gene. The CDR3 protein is CASSPNVGQANTGELFF. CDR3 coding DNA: TGTGCCAGCAGCCCCAATGTGGGACAAGCGAACACCGGGGAGCTGTTTTTT.

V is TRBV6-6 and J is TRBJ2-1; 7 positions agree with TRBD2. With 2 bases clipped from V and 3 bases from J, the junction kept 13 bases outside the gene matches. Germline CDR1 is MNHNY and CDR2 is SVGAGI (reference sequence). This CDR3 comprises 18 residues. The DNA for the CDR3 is TGTGCCAGCAGTTACGGGGGGGAGGAACTAGCCAGCTACAATGAGCAGTTCTTC. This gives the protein CASSYGGEELASYNEQFF.